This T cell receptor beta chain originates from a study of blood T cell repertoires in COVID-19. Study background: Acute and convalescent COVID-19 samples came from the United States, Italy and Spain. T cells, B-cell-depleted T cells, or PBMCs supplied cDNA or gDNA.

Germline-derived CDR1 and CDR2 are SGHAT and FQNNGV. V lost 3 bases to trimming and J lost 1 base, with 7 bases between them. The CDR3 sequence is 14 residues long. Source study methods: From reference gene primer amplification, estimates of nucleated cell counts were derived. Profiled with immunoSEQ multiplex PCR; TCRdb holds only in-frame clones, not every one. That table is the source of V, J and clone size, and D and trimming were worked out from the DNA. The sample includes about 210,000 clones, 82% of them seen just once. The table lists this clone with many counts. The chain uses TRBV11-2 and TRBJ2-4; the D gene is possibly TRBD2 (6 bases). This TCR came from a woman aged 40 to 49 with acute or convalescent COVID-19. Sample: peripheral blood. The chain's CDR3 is CASSFGRAKNIQYF. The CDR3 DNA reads TGTGCCAGCAGCTTTGGGAGGGCCAAAAACATTCAGTACTTC.